This record concerns one T cell receptor beta chain sequence. As yet, its antigen is unknown. This entry belongs to a study of a mutant IDH1 vaccine in newly diagnosed glioma. On the study more broadly: Most patients had received both radiotherapy and temozolomide, the prior options being radiotherapy, temozolomide, or both. Study-level results: Immune responses induced by the vaccine were seen in around 93% of patients, spanning multiple MHC alleles.

The CDR3 is 15 amino acids. In germline, CDR1 is SGHDT, CDR2 YYEEEE. The germline V and J ends were trimmed by 4 bases and 3 bases, with 11 bases remaining between them. The time point: baseline, week 1 (first vaccination visit). The treatment denotes: pre-vaccination baseline after standard-of-care therapy. Each astrocytoma in the donors was new, WHO grade 3 or 4, IDH1-mutant and ATRX-lost. Method: immunoSEQ multiplex PCR; TCRdb's copy keeps in-frame clones and lacks some. Counted here are tens of thousands of clones, around 90% occurring once; the ten biggest clones make up 2.6%. The chain is built from TRBV5-6 and TRBJ2-6; D gene unclear. The material was PBMCs, obtained from a glioma patient treated with radiotherapy, temozolomide or both. The clonotype was recovered from a man over 45 with glioma. CDR3 bases: TGTGCCAGCAGCCACACGACATATGGGGCCAACGTCCTGACTTTC. This gives the protein CASSHTTYGANVLTF.